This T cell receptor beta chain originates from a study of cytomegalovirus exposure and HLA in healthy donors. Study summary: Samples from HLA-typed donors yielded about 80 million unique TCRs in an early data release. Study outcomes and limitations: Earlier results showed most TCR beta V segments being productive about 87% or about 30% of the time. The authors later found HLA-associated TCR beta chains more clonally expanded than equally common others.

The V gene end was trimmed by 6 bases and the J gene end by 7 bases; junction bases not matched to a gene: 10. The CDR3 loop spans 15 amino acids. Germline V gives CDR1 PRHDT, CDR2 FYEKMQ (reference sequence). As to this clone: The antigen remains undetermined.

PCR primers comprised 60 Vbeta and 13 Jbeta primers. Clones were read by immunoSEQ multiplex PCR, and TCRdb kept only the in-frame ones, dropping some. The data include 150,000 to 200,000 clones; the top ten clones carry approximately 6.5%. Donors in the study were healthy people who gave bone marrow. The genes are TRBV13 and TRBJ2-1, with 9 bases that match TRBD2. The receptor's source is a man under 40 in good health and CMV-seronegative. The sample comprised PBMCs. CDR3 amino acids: CASSSLGLAMNEQFF. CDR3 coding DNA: TGTGCCAGCAGTTCTCTCGGACTAGCGATGAATGAGCAGTTCTTC.